This T cell receptor beta chain was documented in a study of blood T cells in healthy people across ages. Overall study findings and caveats: Observed TCR beta diversity per million T cells went down as age went up. This fall followed a roughly linear course with age. It was held that the diversity estimates obtained from one million T cells were underestimates.

CDR1 SQVTM and CDR2 ANQGSEA come from the germline V gene. The trim removed 5 bases at V and 7 bases at J, leaving 7 bases unmatched. The CDR3 is made up of 14 amino acids. With a J-beta primer mix and a sample-barcoded 5' primer, a second PCR ran about 6 to 11 cycles. Every cDNA was tagged by a template-switch adaptor with 12 random nucleotides. Each CDR3 protein is one row after TCRdb ran MiXCR on the 5' RACE reads. In the table there are around 1,700,000 distinct CDR3 sequences, 28% of which are singletons. This clonotype showed up just a few times. Its antigen remains unidentified. The chain has TRBV29-1 and TRBJ2-1, with TRBD2 identical over 11 bases. The sample consisted of blood. This TCR came from a woman under 40 in good health. CDR3 amino acids: CSVSLAGGGNEQFF. CDR3 bases: TGCAGCGTTTCCCTAGCGGGGGGCGGGAATGAGCAGTTCTTC.